This TCR beta chain was retrieved from a study of T cells in Graves' hyperthyroidism and ophthalmopathy. Study-wide results and limits: Most thyroid clonotypes with frequency above 0.001 were detected in blood. Ophthalmopathy stood apart from stable hyperthyroidism in a 13 V-J model.

This CDR3 has 14 residues. Trimming stripped 2 bases from V and 3 bases from J, with 13 bases between. Germline V gene sequence: CDR1 DFQATT, CDR2 SNEGSKA (reference sequence). Hyperthyroidism had been newly diagnosed in patients aged 18 to 65, and its duration was under 2 months. Each diagnosis was grounded in clinical symptoms, serum thyroxine and TRAb, thyroid ultrasound, and orbital computed tomography. This clonotype was counted many times. Its specificity is unknown. The investigators amplified TCR beta CDR3 regions from RNA transcripts. The study used the HTBI primer set for a first-round RT-PCR of the TCR CDR3. TCRdb re-called the multiplex PCR reads with MiXCR, one entry per CDR3 protein. The sample records more than 150,000 distinct CDR3 sequences, over 15% being singletons.

This receptor was taken from a woman aged 50 to 60 with Graves' hyperthyroidism. The genes are TRBV20-1 and TRBJ1-1, with no clear D. The source material was blood. Written as DNA, the CDR3 is TGCAGTGCTAGAAGCAATGACGGATACACTGAAGCTTTCTTT. It translates to CSARSNDGYTEAFF.